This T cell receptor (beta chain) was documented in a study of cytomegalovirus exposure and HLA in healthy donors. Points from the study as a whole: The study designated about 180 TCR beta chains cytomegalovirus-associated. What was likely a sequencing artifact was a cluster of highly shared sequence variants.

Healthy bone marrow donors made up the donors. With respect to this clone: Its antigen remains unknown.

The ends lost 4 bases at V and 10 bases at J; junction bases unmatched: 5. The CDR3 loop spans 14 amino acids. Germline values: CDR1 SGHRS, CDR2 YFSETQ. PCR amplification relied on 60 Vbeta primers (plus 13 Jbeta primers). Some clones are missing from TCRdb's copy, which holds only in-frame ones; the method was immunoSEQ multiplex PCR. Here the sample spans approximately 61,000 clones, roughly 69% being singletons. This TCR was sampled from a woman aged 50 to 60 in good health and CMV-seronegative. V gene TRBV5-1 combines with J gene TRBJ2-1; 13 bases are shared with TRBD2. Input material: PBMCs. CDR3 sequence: CASSPGLAGLEQFF. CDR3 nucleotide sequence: TGCGCCAGCAGCCCGGGACTAGCGGGATTAGAGCAGTTCTTC.